This entry lists 21 T cell receptor beta chains sequenced from one sample in a study of control samples from healthy donors and cancer patients. Profiled with immunoSEQ multiplex PCR; TCRdb holds only in-frame clones, not every one. The table includes about 160,000 clones, 90% to 95% detected once. The sequencing sample was made of PBMCs. The receptors shown here come from a man aged 60 to 69 with colorectal cancer.

This clone was seen once. The chain carries TRBV19 and TRBJ2-3; TRBD2 aligns across 10 bases. Germline lookup yields CDR1 LNHDA and CDR2 SQIVND (reference sequence). This CDR3 contains 15 residues. V lost 6 bases to trimming and J lost 2 bases; unmatched junction nucleotides: 5. CDR3 coding DNA: TGTGCCAGTAGGCTAGCGGGGGCGAACACAGATACGCAGTATTTT. Protein sequence: CASRLAGANTDTQYF.

This chain uses TRBV6-5 with TRBJ1-5, with unresolved D. Between the trimmed V and J ends, which lost 7 bases and 3 bases, there was a span of 10 bases. The CDR3 is 13 amino acids. Per the germline V gene, CDR1 is MNHEY and CDR2 is SVGAGI. The CDR3 DNA reads as TGTGCCAGCAACCCAGGAATCAATCAGCCCCAGCATTTT. Translated, it gives CASNPGINQPQHF.

The chain couples TRBV5-1 to TRBJ2-5; the match to TRBD1 covers 9 bases. With 4 bases clipped from V and 0 bases from J, the junction kept 10 bases outside the gene matches. The germline V gene encodes CDR1 SGHRS and CDR2 YFSETQ. The CDR3 runs 17 residues. The chain's CDR3 is CASSPPGQGLYQETQYF. The CDR3 nucleotides read TGCGCCAGCAGCCCGCCGGGACAGGGTCTTTACCAAGAGACCCAGTACTTC.

V is TRBV30 and J is TRBJ1-6; a possible D gene is TRBD1 (6 bases). Germline CDR1 is GTSNPN and CDR2 is SVGIG (reference sequence). The CDR3 consists of 15 residues. V dropped 3 bases and J dropped 10 bases, with 19 bases sitting between them. The CDR3: CAWSGLPVGTSPLHF. The DNA for the CDR3 is TGTGCCTGGAGCGGTCTACCCGTCGGGACATCACCCCTCCACTTT.

The CDR3 region has the DNA TGTGCCAGCAGCTTGGGAGGGCTTCCAGATACGCAGTATTTT. Amino acids: CASSLGGLPDTQYF. This chain uses TRBV5-4 with TRBJ2-3; maybe TRBD2 (5 bases). Germline V gives CDR1 SGHNT, CDR2 YYREEE (reference sequence). V lost 0 bases, J lost 4 bases, and 9 bases lay in between. This CDR3 is built from 14 residues. The full variable domain, completed using reference TRBV5-4 and TRBJ2-3, is ETGVTQSPTHLIKTRGQQVTLRCSSQSGHNTVSWYQQALGQGPQFIFQYYREEENGRGNFPPRFSGLQFPNYSSELNVNALELDDSALYLCASSLGGLPDTQYFGPGTRLTVL.

The chain joins TRBV13 to TRBJ2-7; D remains ambiguous. The germline V gene has CDR1 PRHDT and CDR2 FYEKMQ (reference sequence). There are 14 residues in the CDR3. V gave up 3 bases and J gave up 0 bases, with 9 bases separating them. Here the CDR3 reads CASSLWASSYEQYF. Here the CDR3 DNA reads TGTGCCAGCAGCTTGTGGGCCAGCTCCTACGAGCAGTACTTC.

This chain uses TRBV24-1 with TRBJ1-1; D not resolved. The V end lost 6 bases, the J end lost 1 base, and 8 bases lay between the germline ends. The CDR3 consists of 13 residues. CDR1 KGHDR and CDR2 SFDVKD come from the germline V gene. CDR3 residues: CATSREGNTEAFF. For the CDR3, the DNA is TGTGCCACCAGTCGTGAGGGGAACACTGAAGCTTTCTTT.

The rearrangement uses TRBV18 and TRBJ1-5, with D perhaps TRBD1 (5 bases). This CDR3 has 13 amino acids. The germline V gene has CDR1 KGHSH and CDR2 LQKENI. V was clipped by 3 bases and J by 4 bases, with 7 bases between them. CDR3 bases: TGTGCCAGCTCACCGGAGGGGAATCAGCCCCAGCATTTT. Residues: CASSPEGNQPQHF.

The chain is built from TRBV7-9 and TRBJ1-1; D call uncertain. The CDR3 is 11 amino acids. Germline V CDR1 and CDR2: SEHNR, FQNEAQ (reference sequence). V was pared by 8 bases and J by 3 bases, with 7 bases between. The CDR3, as DNA: TGTGCCAGCGGAGAATACACTGAAGCTTTCTTT. Amino acid sequence: CASGEYTEAFF.

The chain joins TRBV9 to TRBJ2-3, with unresolved D. The V gene lost 4 bases and the J gene lost 0 bases, with 12 bases spanning the gap. Germline CDR1 is SGDLS and CDR2 is YYNGEE. The CDR3 is 15 residues long. DNA of the CDR3: TGTGCCAGCAGCACCTGGGCGGCTAGCACAGATACGCAGTATTTT. Protein sequence: CASSTWAASTDTQYF.

V and J are TRBV20-1 and TRBJ2-5; 7 nucleotides agree with TRBD1. CDR3 length: 14 residues. V lost 4 bases and J lost 0; bases outside the gene matches: 5. Germline V lookup: CDR1 DFQATT, CDR2 SNEGSKA (reference sequence). For the CDR3, the DNA is TGCAGTGCTATTGACAGGGAGTACCAAGAGACCCAGTACTTC. Amino acid sequence: CSAIDREYQETQYF.

The chain recombines TRBV6-4 with TRBJ1-1; 7 bases fit TRBD1. CDR1 is MRHNA and CDR2 is SNTAGT in the germline V gene. After removal of 6 bases from V and 1 base from J, the junction contained 5 bases not matched to a gene. This CDR3 comprises 14 residues. This chain's CDR3 is CASRNRTGNTEAFF. The CDR3 nucleotides read TGTGCCAGCAGGAATAGGACAGGGAACACTGAAGCTTTCTTT.

V usage is TRBV29-1 and J usage is TRBJ2-7; TRBD2 matches at 7 bases. With 6 bases clipped from V and 0 bases from J, the junction kept 11 bases outside the gene matches. CDR3 size: 15 residues. The V gene's germline CDR1 is SQVTM and CDR2 ANQGSEA. DNA of the CDR3: TGCAGCGTGAATGGGGACGGGGGGTTCTCCTACGAGCAGTACTTC. Encoded protein: CSVNGDGGFSYEQYF.

This CDR3 reads CASSLASRQNTEAFF. The CDR3 DNA sequence: TGTGCCAGCAGCTTAGCTAGCAGACAGAACACTGAAGCTTTCTTT. The chain links TRBV7-2 to TRBJ1-1; unclear D gene. The germline CDR1 and CDR2 sequences are SGHTA and FQGNSA. V lost 0 bases, J lost 1 base, and 9 bases lay in between. The CDR3 loop spans 15 amino acids.

V and J are TRBV5-8 and TRBJ1-4; no definite D call. The V end was cut by 1 base, the J end by 8 bases, with 9 bases between. CDR1 and CDR2 from the germline V gene are SGHTS and YDEGEE. The CDR3 consists of 13 residues. CDR3: CASSLRPGEKLFF. The CDR3 coding sequence is TGTGCCAGCAGCTTGAGACCCGGGGAAAAACTGTTTTTT. The full variable domain, its missing parts supplied by reference TRBV5-8 and TRBJ1-4, is EAGVTQSPTHLIKTRGQQATLRCSPISGHTSVYWYQQALGLGLQFLLWYDEGEERNRGNFPPRFSGRQFPNYSSELNVNALELEDSALYLCASSLRPGEKLFFGSGTQLSVL.

The chain couples TRBV7-8 to TRBJ2-1; D unresolved. V shed 1 base and J shed 2 bases, with 9 bases lying between them. Germline CDR1 and CDR2: SGHVS and FQNEAQ. The CDR3 is 15 amino acids. The CDR3 protein is CASSLEGRPYNEQFF. Written as DNA, the CDR3 is TGTGCCAGCAGCTTAGAAGGTCGACCCTACAATGAGCAGTTCTTC.

The chain is built from TRBV6-5 and TRBJ1-4; D is unresolved. Trimming removed 4 bases at V and 7 bases at J, with 13 bases between. The CDR3 sequence is 14 residues long. Germline CDR1 MNHEY, CDR2 SVGAGI. The CDR3 coding sequence is TGTGCCAGCAGTTCTGGCAGGACGGGTGAAAAACTGTTTTTT. Translating it yields CASSSGRTGEKLFF.

A remark on this clone: The same CDR3 arises from other DNA sequences in this sample as well. This sequence joins TRBV19 and TRBJ1-1; the D gene is possibly TRBD1 (6 bases). With 5 bases removed from V and 7 bases from J, the gap between germline ends came to 26 bases. CDR3 size: 17 residues. Germline CDR1 LNHDA, CDR2 SQIVND (reference sequence). As DNA, the CDR3 is TGTGCCAGTAGTTCACGGAAAGGAAACAGGGTTTTGGGTGAAGCTTTCTTT. Amino acid sequence: CASSSRKGNRVLGEAFF.

The chain uses TRBV15 and TRBJ1-6, with no clear D. CDR1 and CDR2 from the germline V gene are LNHNV and YYDKDF (reference sequence). The ends were cut back, 2 bases at V and 5 bases at J, with 7 bases in the middle. The CDR3 runs 14 residues. The CDR3 protein is CATSRRGNNSPLHF. As DNA, the CDR3 is TGTGCCACCAGCAGACGAGGGAATAATTCACCCCTCCACTTT.

This chain links TRBV20-1 with TRBJ1-2; D not certain. Looked up from germline, CDR1 is DFQATT and CDR2 is SNEGSKA (reference sequence). The length of the CDR3 is 11 residues. V lost 6 bases, J lost 7 bases, and 12 bases lay in between. CDR3 loop: CSASYTFGYTF. The CDR3 nucleotides are TGCAGTGCGTCCTACACATTTGGCTACACCTTC.

The V and J genes are TRBV3-1 (or the pseudogene TRBV3-2) and TRBJ1-4; D may be TRBD1 (5 bases). Germline V gene lookup returns CDR1 LGHDT and CDR2 YNNKEL (reference sequence). The CDR3 length is 12 residues. V shed 6 bases and J shed 3 bases, with 5 bases lying between them. CDR3 sequence: CASRGPNEKLFF. The CDR3 nucleotides are TGTGCCAGCAGGGGGCCTAATGAAAAACTGTTTTTT.